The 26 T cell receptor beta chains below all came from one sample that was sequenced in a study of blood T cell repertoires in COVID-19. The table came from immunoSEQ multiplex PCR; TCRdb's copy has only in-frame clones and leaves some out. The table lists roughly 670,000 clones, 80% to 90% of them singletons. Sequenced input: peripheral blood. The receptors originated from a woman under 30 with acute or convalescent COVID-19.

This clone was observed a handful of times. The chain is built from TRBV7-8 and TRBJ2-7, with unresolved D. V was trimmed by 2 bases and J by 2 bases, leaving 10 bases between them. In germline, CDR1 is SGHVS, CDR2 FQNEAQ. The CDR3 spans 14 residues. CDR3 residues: CASSLRGIPYEQYF. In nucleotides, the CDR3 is TGTGCCAGCAGCTTACGCGGCATCCCCTACGAGCAGTACTTC.

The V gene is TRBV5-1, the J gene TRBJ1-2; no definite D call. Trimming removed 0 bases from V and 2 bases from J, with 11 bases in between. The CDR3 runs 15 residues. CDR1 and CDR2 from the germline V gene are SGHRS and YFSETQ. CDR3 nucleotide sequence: TGCGCCAGCAGCTTGGGCGCAGGACTGAACTATGGCTACACCTTC. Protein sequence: CASSLGAGLNYGYTF.

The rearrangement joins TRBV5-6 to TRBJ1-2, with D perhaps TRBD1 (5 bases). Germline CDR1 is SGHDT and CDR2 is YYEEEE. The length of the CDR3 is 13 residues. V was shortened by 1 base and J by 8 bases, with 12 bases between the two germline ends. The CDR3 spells CASSLWQGGGYTF. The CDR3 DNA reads TGTGCCAGCAGCTTGTGGCAGGGAGGAGGCTACACCTTC.

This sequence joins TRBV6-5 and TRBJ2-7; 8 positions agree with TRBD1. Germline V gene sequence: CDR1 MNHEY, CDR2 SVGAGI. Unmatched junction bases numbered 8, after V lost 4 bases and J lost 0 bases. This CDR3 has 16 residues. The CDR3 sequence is CASSSARTGSSYEQYF. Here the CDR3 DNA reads TGTGCCAGCAGTTCCGCTCGGACAGGGAGCTCCTACGAGCAGTACTTC.

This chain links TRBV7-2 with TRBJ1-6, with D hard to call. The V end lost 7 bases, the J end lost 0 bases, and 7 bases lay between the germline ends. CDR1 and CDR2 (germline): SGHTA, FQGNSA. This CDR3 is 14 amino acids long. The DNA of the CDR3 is TGTGCCAGCAAAGCTGACTCCTATAATTCACCCCTCCACTTT. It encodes CASKADSYNSPLHF.

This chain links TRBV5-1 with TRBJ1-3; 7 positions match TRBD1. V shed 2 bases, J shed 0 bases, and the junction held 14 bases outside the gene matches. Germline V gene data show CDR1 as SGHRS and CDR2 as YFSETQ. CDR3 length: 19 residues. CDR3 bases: TGCGCCAGCAGCTTTAAGAGACAGGGTCTTCATTTCTCTGGAAACACCATATATTTT. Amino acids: CASSFKRQGLHFSGNTIYF.

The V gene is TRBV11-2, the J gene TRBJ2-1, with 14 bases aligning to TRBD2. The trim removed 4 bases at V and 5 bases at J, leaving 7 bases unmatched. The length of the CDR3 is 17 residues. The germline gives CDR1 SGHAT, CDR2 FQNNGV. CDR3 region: CASSSFMTSGGDNEQFF. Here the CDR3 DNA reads TGTGCCAGCAGCTCTTTCATGACTAGCGGGGGGGACAATGAGCAGTTCTTC.

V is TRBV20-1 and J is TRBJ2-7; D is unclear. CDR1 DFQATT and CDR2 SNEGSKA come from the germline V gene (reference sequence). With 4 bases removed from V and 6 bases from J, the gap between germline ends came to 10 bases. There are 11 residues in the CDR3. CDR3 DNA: TGCAGTGCTAATCTCGAGGTCGAGCAGTACTTC. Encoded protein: CSANLEVEQYF.

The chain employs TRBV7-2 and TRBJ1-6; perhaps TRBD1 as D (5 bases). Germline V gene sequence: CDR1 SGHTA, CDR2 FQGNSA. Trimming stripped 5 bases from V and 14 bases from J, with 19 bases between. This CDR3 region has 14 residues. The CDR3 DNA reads TGTGCCAGCAGCCCCCGGGAGGGGCAGGCGACCCTCCACTTT. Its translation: CASSPREGQATLHF.

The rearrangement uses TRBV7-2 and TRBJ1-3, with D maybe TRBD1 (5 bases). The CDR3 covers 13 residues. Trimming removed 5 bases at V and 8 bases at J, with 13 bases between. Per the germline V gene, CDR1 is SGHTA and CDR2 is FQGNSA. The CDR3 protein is CASSPRQRDTIYF. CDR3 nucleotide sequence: TGTGCCAGCAGCCCCCGACAGCGGGACACCATATATTTT.

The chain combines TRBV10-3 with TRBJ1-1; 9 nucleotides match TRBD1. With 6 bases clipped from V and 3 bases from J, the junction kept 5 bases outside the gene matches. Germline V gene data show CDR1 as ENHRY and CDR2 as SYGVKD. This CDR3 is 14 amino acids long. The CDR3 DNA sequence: TGTGCCATCAGGGACAGGGGTGGAGACACTGAAGCTTTCTTT. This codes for CAIRDRGGDTEAFF.

The CDR3: CASSRQVGSDYGYTF. The DNA for the CDR3 is TGTGCCAGCTCACGACAGGTTGGGTCAGACTATGGCTACACCTTC. The genes are TRBV18 and TRBJ1-2; the D gene is possibly TRBD1 (6 bases). This CDR3 comprises 15 residues. Germline CDR1 KGHSH, CDR2 LQKENI. The V and J ends lost 4 bases and 3 bases respectively, with 15 bases between them.

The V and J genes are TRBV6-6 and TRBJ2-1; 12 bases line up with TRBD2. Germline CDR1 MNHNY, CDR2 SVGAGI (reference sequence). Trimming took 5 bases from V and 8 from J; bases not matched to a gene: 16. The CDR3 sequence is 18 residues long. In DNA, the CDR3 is TGTGCCAGCAGTCCACCCTCTAGCGGGGGGGCCCCATGGGATGAGCAGTTCTTC. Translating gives CASSPPSSGGAPWDEQFF.

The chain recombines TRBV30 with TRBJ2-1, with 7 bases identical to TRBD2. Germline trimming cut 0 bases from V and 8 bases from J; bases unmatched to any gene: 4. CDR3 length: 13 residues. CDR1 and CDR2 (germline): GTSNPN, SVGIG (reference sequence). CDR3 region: CAWSVRLADEQFF. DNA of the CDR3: TGTGCCTGGAGTGTACGGCTAGCGGATGAGCAGTTCTTC.

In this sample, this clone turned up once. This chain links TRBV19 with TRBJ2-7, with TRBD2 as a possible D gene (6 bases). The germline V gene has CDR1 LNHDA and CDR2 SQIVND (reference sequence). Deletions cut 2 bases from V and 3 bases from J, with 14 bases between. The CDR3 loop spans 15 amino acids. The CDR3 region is CASSISGGFYYEQYF. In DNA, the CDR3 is TGTGCCAGTAGTATAAGCGGAGGGTTTTACTACGAGCAGTACTTC.

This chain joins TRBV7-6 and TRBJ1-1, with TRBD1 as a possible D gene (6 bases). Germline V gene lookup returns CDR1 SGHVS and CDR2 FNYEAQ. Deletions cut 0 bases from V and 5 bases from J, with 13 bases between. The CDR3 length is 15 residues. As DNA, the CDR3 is TGTGCCAGCAGCTTAGCCTCCTCAGGGGATACTGAAGCTTTCTTT. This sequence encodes CASSLASSGDTEAFF.

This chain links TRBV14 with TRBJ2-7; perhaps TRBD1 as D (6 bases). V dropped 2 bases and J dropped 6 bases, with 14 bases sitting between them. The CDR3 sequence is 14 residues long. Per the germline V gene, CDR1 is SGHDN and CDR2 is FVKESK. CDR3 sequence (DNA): TGTGCCAGCAGCCAACAACCTACAGGGAGCGAGCAGTACTTC. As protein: CASSQQPTGSEQYF.

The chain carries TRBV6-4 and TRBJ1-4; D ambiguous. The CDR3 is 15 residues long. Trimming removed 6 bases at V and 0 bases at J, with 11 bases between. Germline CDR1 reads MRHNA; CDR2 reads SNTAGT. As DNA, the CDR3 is TGTGCCAGCAGAAGGGAGGGATCAACTAATGAAAAACTGTTTTTT. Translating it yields CASRREGSTNEKLFF.

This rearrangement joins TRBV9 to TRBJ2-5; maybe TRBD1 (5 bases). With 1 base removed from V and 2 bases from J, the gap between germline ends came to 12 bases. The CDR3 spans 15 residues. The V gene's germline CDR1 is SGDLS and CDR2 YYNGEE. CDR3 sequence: CASSVQTGPQETQYF. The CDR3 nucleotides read TGTGCCAGCAGCGTACAAACAGGCCCGCAAGAGACCCAGTACTTC.

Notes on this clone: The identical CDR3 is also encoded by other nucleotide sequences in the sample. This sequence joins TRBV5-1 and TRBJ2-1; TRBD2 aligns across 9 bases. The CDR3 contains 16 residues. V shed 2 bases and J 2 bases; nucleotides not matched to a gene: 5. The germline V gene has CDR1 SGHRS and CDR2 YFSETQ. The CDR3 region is CASSLPSGTTYNEQFF. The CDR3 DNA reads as TGCGCCAGCAGCTTACCTAGCGGGACTACCTACAATGAGCAGTTCTTC.

This CDR3 reads CASRLSGVNEQFF. CDR3 DNA sequence: TGTGCCAGTAGACTATCGGGGGTAAATGAGCAGTTCTTC. The rearrangement uses TRBV19 and TRBJ2-1; a weak D match, TRBD2 (6 bases). The germline V and J ends were trimmed by 6 bases and 7 bases, with 13 bases remaining between them. Germline V gene sequence: CDR1 LNHDA, CDR2 SQIVND (reference sequence). The CDR3 contains 13 residues.

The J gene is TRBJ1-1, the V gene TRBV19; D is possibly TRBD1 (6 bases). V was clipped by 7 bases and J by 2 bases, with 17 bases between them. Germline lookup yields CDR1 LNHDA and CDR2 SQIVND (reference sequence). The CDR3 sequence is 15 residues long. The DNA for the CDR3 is TGTGCCAGTAACTCGGGGGGCAAATTAAACACTGAAGCTTTCTTT. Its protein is CASNSGGKLNTEAFF.

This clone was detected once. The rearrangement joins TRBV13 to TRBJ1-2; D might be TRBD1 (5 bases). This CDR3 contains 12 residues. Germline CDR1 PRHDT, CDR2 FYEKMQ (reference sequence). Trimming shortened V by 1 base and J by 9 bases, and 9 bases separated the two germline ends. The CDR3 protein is CASSLVGTSYTF. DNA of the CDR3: TGTGCCAGCAGCTTAGTGGGGACTAGCTACACCTTC.

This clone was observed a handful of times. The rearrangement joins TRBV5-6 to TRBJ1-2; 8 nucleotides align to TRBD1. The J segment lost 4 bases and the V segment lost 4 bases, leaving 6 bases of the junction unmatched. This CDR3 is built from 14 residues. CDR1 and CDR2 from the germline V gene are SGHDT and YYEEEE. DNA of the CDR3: TGTGCCAGCAGCCCCATCGGACAGGGCTATGGCTACACCTTC. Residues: CASSPIGQGYGYTF.

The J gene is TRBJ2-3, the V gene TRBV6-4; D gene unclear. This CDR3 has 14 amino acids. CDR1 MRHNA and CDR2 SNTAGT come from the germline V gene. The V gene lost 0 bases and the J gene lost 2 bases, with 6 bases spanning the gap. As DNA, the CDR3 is TGTGCCAGCAGTGACTCGACTGCCACAGATACGCAGTATTTT. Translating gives CASSDSTATDTQYF.

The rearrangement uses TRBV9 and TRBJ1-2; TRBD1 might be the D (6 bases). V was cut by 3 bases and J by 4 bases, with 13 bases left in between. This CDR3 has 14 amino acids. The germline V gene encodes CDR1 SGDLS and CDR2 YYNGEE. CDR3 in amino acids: CASSAVRGSYGYTF. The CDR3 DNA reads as TGTGCCAGCAGCGCCGTCAGGGGAAGCTATGGCTACACCTTC.